A few counts support the clone carrying this T cell receptor beta chain. The record originates from a study of glioma-infiltrating T cells after dendritic cell vaccination. In germline, CDR1 is LNHNV, CDR2 YYDKDF (reference sequence). CDR3 size: 17 residues. Germline trimming cut 6 bases from V and 5 bases from J; bases unmatched to any gene: 16. Data came from immunoSEQ multiplex PCR; TCRdb stores just in-frame clones and leaves some out. The sample has more than 95,000 clones, roughly four fifths seen once. V usage is TRBV15 and J usage is TRBJ1-2, with 9 bases that match TRBD1. This clonotype was sampled from a human donor with glioblastoma. Sample: blood, taken before dendritic cell vaccination. The CDR3 spells CATSSPAEQGAWYGYTF. CDR3 in DNA: TGTGCCACCAGTTCACCAGCGGAACAGGGGGCTTGGTATGGCTACACCTTC.